The next 18 T cell receptor beta chains were all read from a single sample in a study of CD8+ T cells in alopecia areata. Following RNA extraction, reverse transcription yielded cDNA that acted as the sequencing template. The protocol was immunoSEQ multiplex PCR, while the TCRdb copy is restricted to in-frame clones and leaves out a portion. The data show hundreds of thousands of clones, 60% seen once. As to treatment: oral pan-JAK inhibitor, 5-10 mg twice daily. This sample comprised CD4+ T cells sorted from blood, obtained at roughly week 53, from a patient treated with tofacitinib. All receptors derive from a human donor with alopecia areata.

The chain joins TRBV9 to TRBJ1-2; D remains unclear. Germline values: CDR1 SGDLS, CDR2 YYNGEE. The V and J ends lost 0 bases and 0 bases respectively, with 3 bases between them. The CDR3 sequence is 13 residues long. In nucleotides, the CDR3 is TGTGCCAGCAGCGTAGAGTCTAACTATGGCTACACCTTC. This encodes CASSVESNYGYTF.

This clone was detected a few times. The V gene is TRBV29-1, the J gene TRBJ1-2; D is unclear. The V end lost 4 bases, the J end lost 4 bases, and 7 bases lay between the germline ends. Germline CDR1 and CDR2: SQVTM and ANQGSEA. The CDR3 runs 11 residues. The CDR3 nucleotides are TGCAGCGTTGTACGAGGCTATGGCTACACCTTC. This encodes CSVVRGYGYTF.

The chain couples TRBV30 to TRBJ1-2; D is unresolved. Germline CDR1 reads GTSNPN; CDR2 reads SVGIG (reference sequence). The ends were cut back, 0 bases at V and 9 bases at J, with 11 bases in the middle. The CDR3 has 12 residues. The CDR3 nucleotides read TGTGCCTGGAGTGTACTGGCGGGTCGCTACACCTTC. This codes for CAWSVLAGRYTF.

The chain links TRBV30 to TRBJ1-6, with TRBD1 matching 7 bases. Losses at the gene ends were 2 bases for V and 10 bases for J; bases not matched to a gene: 8. Germline CDR1 reads GTSNPN; CDR2 reads SVGIG (reference sequence). CDR3 size: 14 residues. The CDR3 sequence is CAWSFDREGSPLHF. CDR3 sequence (DNA): TGTGCCTGGAGTTTCGACAGGGAAGGGTCACCCCTCCACTTT.

This clone appeared a few times. V and J are TRBV9 and TRBJ2-2; 7 bases fit TRBD1. V gave up 0 bases and J gave up 2 bases; unmatched junction bases: 4. There are 16 residues in the CDR3. The germline gives CDR1 SGDLS, CDR2 YYNGEE. Here the CDR3 reads CASSVVGQPNTGELFF. For the CDR3, the DNA is TGTGCCAGCAGCGTAGTGGGACAGCCCAACACCGGGGAGCTGTTTTTT.

The chain uses TRBV7-9 and TRBJ2-5, with D maybe TRBD2 (6 bases). The CDR3 runs 15 residues. Germline lookup yields CDR1 SEHNR and CDR2 FQNEAQ (reference sequence). The V and J ends lost 2 bases and 3 bases respectively, with 13 bases between them. The CDR3 sequence is CASSLIGGKEETQYF. The DNA for the CDR3 is TGTGCCAGCAGCTTAATAGGCGGGAAGGAAGAGACCCAGTACTTC.

This clone was counted between two and nine times. An end of the junction does not agree with germline; a read error may underlie this. J is TRBJ1-4 and V is TRBV11-2; 12 bases are a match to TRBD1. The CDR3 loop spans 14 amino acids. CDR1 and CDR2 from the germline V gene are SGHAT and FQNNGV. The CDR3 is CTSSLGTGGEKLFF. In DNA form, the CDR3 reads TGTACCAGCAGCTTAGGGACAGGGGGCGAAAAACTGTTTTTT.

The V and J genes are TRBV2 and TRBJ2-5; no definite D call. The CDR3 has 11 residues. Germline CDR1 SNHLY, CDR2 FYNNEI. The V gene lost 7 bases and the J gene lost 4 bases, with 7 bases spanning the gap. CDR3 in amino acids: CASKIGETQYF. The CDR3 nucleotides are TGTGCCAGCAAAATTGGAGAGACCCAGTACTTC.

The CDR3 loop is CASSPETGRNSYGYTF. The CDR3 DNA sequence: TGTGCCAGCAGCCCAGAGACGGGCCGTAATAGCTATGGCTACACCTTC. The rearrangement links TRBV9 to TRBJ1-2; unclear D gene. V was clipped by 4 bases and J by 4 bases, with 20 bases between them. The germline V gene has CDR1 SGDLS and CDR2 YYNGEE. This CDR3 is 16 amino acids long.

This clone was picked up a small number of times. This chain joins TRBV9 and TRBJ2-2, with D hard to call. Trimming took off 4 bases at V and 0 bases at J, with 7 bases between the two ends. This CDR3 has 14 amino acids. CDR1 is SGDLS and CDR2 is YYNGEE in the germline V gene. CDR3 sequence: CASSPTTNTGELFF. As DNA, the CDR3 is TGTGCCAGCAGCCCGACAACGAACACCGGGGAGCTGTTTTTT.

Remarks on this clone: The same CDR3 arises from other DNA sequences in this sample as well. The V gene is TRBV29-1, the J gene TRBJ1-1; 7 positions agree with TRBD1. Germline V gene lookup returns CDR1 SQVTM and CDR2 ANQGSEA. The CDR3 is made up of 11 amino acids. Losses at the gene ends were 6 bases for V and 4 bases for J; bases not matched to a gene: 2. The CDR3 bases are TGCAGCGTCCACAGGGGCACTGAAGCTTTCTTT. As protein: CSVHRGTEAFF.

The V gene is TRBV6-5, the J gene TRBJ2-7, with D perhaps matching TRBD1 (6 bases). The germline V and J ends were trimmed by 8 bases and 1 base, with 12 bases remaining between them. Germline V CDR1 and CDR2: MNHEY, SVGAGI. CDR3 length equals 13 residues. The CDR3 is CASHKQGSYEQYF. The CDR3, as DNA: TGTGCCAGCCATAAACAGGGTTCCTACGAGCAGTACTTC.

This chain connects TRBV4-2 to TRBJ1-2; 7 bases fit TRBD1. With 4 bases clipped from V and 1 base from J, the junction kept 15 bases outside the gene matches. The germline V gene has CDR1 LGHNA and CDR2 YNFKEQ. The CDR3 loop spans 18 amino acids. The CDR3 sequence: CASSRNTNRGGNNYGYTF. The DNA for the CDR3 is TGTGCCAGCAGCCGCAACACAAACAGGGGCGGCAATAACTATGGCTACACCTTC.

This clone was counted only a few times. V is TRBV6-5 and J is TRBJ1-2; maybe TRBD1 (6 bases). This CDR3 comprises 12 residues. Germline V gene data show CDR1 as MNHEY and CDR2 as SVGAGI. V lost 5 bases, J lost 12 bases, and 16 bases lay in between. The CDR3 DNA sequence: TGTGCCAGCAGTAATCCGGGACAAAGGAACACCTTC. This translates into CASSNPGQRNTF.

This clone was observed a few times. The V call is TRBV11-1, the J call TRBJ2-5; 7 positions agree with TRBD1. Germline V gene sequence: CDR1 SGHAT, CDR2 FQDESV (reference sequence). The CDR3 is 13 amino acids. The V and J ends lost 8 bases and 1 base, in that order; junction bases with no gene match: 4. CDR3 protein: CASETGTQETQYF. DNA for the CDR3: TGTGCCAGCGAGACAGGGACCCAAGAGACCCAGTACTTC. Variable domain in full (rest from reference TRBV11-1 and TRBJ2-5): EAEVAQSPRYKITEKSQAVAFWCDPISGHATLYWYRQILGQGPELLVQFQDESVVDDSQLPKDRFSAERLKGVDSTLKIQPAELGDSAMYLCASETGTQETQYFGPGTRLLVL.

In this sample, this clone turned up many times. The V gene is TRBV10-3, the J gene TRBJ2-7; possible D gene TRBD1, 5 bases. Trimming cost V 0 bases and J 0 bases, with 12 bases left between them. CDR3 length equals 16 residues. In germline, CDR1 is ENHRY, CDR2 SYGVKD. The CDR3 DNA is TGTGCCATCAGTGAGTCGTCTGGGGCGCACTCCTACGAGCAGTACTTC. Protein: CAISESSGAHSYEQYF.

The rearrangement joins TRBV5-6 to TRBJ1-6, with TRBD1 matching over 7 bases. This CDR3 has 15 residues. J was trimmed by 6 bases and V by 6 bases; bases with no gene match: 9. Germline-derived CDR1 and CDR2 are SGHDT and YYEEEE. This CDR3 is CASTRGGGSNSPLHF. CDR3 coding DNA: TGTGCCAGCACCCGGGGAGGGGGCAGTAATTCACCCCTCCACTTT.

The chain has TRBV9 and TRBJ2-5; tentatively, D is TRBD2 (5 bases). Trimming took 0 bases from V and 4 from J, leaving 13 bases between them. Germline CDR1 and CDR2: SGDLS and YYNGEE. This CDR3 comprises 15 residues. In DNA, the CDR3 is TGTGCCAGCAGCGTAGCTTCGGGGATCCGAGAGACCCAGTACTTC. It encodes CASSVASGIRETQYF.